This T cell receptor (beta chain) was sequenced during a study of CD8 T cells in Susac syndrome. Random hexamers served to reverse transcribe roughly 0.5 to 1 ug RNA. immunoSEQ multiplex PCR amplified TCR beta CDR3 across 54 Vbeta, 13 Jbeta. From the immunoSEQ multiplex PCR reads, TCRdb called clonotypes with MiXCR, one entry per CDR3 protein. The data contain about 160,000 distinct CDR3 sequences, approximately 90% of them singletons. TCR beta sequencing was performed on blood CD8+ and CD4+ T cells. Sequenced sample: CD4+ T cells from PBMCs. The TCR comes from a human donor in good health.

The CDR3 sequence: CASKQVQGITDTQYF. In nucleotides, the CDR3 is TGTGCCAGCAAACAGGTACAGGGAATCACAGATACGCAGTATTTT. V usage is TRBV7-2 and J usage is TRBJ2-3; D may be TRBD1 (6 bases). Per germline, CDR1 SGHTA and CDR2 FQGNSA. The V and J ends lost 7 bases and 2 bases respectively, with 16 bases between them. CDR3 length: 15 residues. Using reference TRBV7-2 and TRBJ2-3 for the parts outside the CDR3, the full variable domain is GAGVSQSPSNKVTEKGKDVELRCDPISGHTALYWYRQSLGQGLEFLIYFQGNSAPDKSGLPSDRFSAERTGGSVSTLTIQRTQQEDSAVYLCASKQVQGITDTQYFGPGTRLTVL.